The source of this T cell receptor beta chain is a study of T cells in women clearing cervical HPV infection. Study background: HLA type stays a possible confounder, typing being limited. The study's findings and limits: Combining TCR richness with V gene abundances gave approximately 0.84 AUC.

Dot-blot hybridization genotyped cervical HPV amplified with MY09/MY11 PCR. The CDR3 spans 13 residues. The germline V gene has CDR1 SEHNR and CDR2 FQNEAQ (reference sequence). Profiled with immunoSEQ multiplex PCR; TCRdb holds only in-frame clones, not every one. The data include tens of thousands of clones; the top ten clones carry about 18%. Turning to this clone: Its target is unknown. The missing CDR3 end, 3 residues past where the read stops, is filled in from the germline J gene.

The chain has TRBV7-9 and TRBJ2-3; tentative D call: TRBD1 (6 bases). What was sequenced was blood buffy coat. The sequence was obtained from a woman aged 18 to 75 with a cervical HPV16 infection that either progressed to CIN3+ or cleared (not recorded which). CDR3 bases read: TGTGCCAGCAGCTTCCCAGGGGTAGAGACG. It encodes CASSFPGVET. The full CDR3 is CASSFPGVETQYF.